The T cell receptor (beta chain) under discussion was sequenced for a study of early T cells in non-severe SARS-CoV-2 infection. This clonotype was found many times. Unique molecular identifiers were added to individual cDNA molecules. TCRdb reanalysed the 5' RACE reads using MiXCR and keeps one entry per CDR3 protein. Of 32,000 or so distinct CDR3 sequences listed, more than 5.5% are singletons. Material for sequencing was whole blood. The sequence derives from an adult who was a healthcare worker with PCR-confirmed SARS-CoV-2 infection or an uninfected control (not recorded which).

The DNA for the CDR3 is TGCAGTGCTAGAGATACTAGCGGGAGGTCTGCTAATGAGCAGTTCTTC. Translating gives CSARDTSGRSANEQFF. The chain joins TRBV20-1 to TRBJ2-1, with 12 bases fitting TRBD2. From germline, CDR1 is DFQATT and CDR2 SNEGSKA (reference sequence). The CDR3 runs to 16 residues. After removal of 0 bases from V and 7 bases from J, the junction contained 7 bases not matched to a gene.